The 5 T cell receptor beta chains reported below all come from one sample, sequenced in a study of T cell clonality in common variable immunodeficiency. Libraries were prepared by immunoSEQ multiplex PCR; TCRdb keeps only in-frame clonotypes and omits some of them. The sample holds 30,000 to 40,000 clones, and no clone turns up only once. Sequencing was done on a sample of peripheral blood mononuclear cells. The receptors were gathered from a person aged 18 to 75 in good health.

This clone was found many times. The read gets to within 3 residues of the CDR3 end, and the germline J gene fills in the rest. The chain employs TRBV13 and TRBJ1-1; D remains ambiguous. Per the germline V gene, CDR1 is PRHDT and CDR2 is FYEKMQ (reference sequence). Trimming took 0 bases from V and 1 from J, leaving 21 bases between them. CDR3 length equals 19 residues. CDR3 bases read: TGTGCCAGCAGCTTAGGAAAATGGACGGGGATTTTTAAGAACACTGAA. It encodes CASSLGKWTGIFKNTE. The CDR3 reads in full as CASSLGKWTGIFKNTEAFF. The variable domain in full, with the rest retrieved from reference TRBV13 and TRBJ1-1, is AAGVIQSPRHLIKEKRETATLKCYPIPRHDTVYWYQQGPGQDPQFLISFYEKMQSDKGSIPDRFSAQQFSDYHSELNMSSLELGDSALYFCASSLGKWTGIFKNTEAFFGQGTRLTVV.

This clone was detected ten times or more. The CDR3 end falls 3 residues outside the read, so it is completed with the germline J gene. This chain joins TRBV20-1 and TRBJ1-2; the D is unclear. The germline V and J ends were trimmed by 6 bases and 4 bases, with 18 bases remaining between them. CDR1 and CDR2 (germline): DFQATT, SNEGSKA (reference sequence). This CDR3 comprises 14 residues. The CDR3 sequence: CSAPRAGNTYGYTF. The covered CDR3 bases are TGCAGTGCCCCGCGGGCAGGAAATACCTATGGC.

This clone has ten or more counts. The CDR3 end lies 3 residues beyond the end of the read and is filled in from the germline J gene. This sequence joins TRBV30 and TRBJ2-2, with a possible D match to TRBD2 (5 bases). The CDR3 loop spans 12 amino acids. Germline loops: CDR1 GTSNPN, CDR2 SVGIG (reference sequence). The ends were cut back, 5 bases at V and 5 bases at J, with 9 bases in the middle. Partial CDR3 DNA: TGTGCCTGGGGACGGGGAACCGGGGAG. This sequence encodes CAWGRGTGE. The whole CDR3 reads CAWGRGTGELFF.

This clone has ten or more counts. Read coverage stops 3 residues before the CDR3 terminus; the germline J gene supplies the remainder. This chain links TRBV14 with TRBJ1-6, with TRBD1 as a possible D gene (6 bases). V was cut by 4 bases and J by 10 bases, with 20 bases left in between. The CDR3 contains 16 residues. The germline CDR1 and CDR2 sequences are SGHDN and FVKESK. CDR3 residues: CASSRRGGTAGSPLHF. CDR3 DNA, as far as it was read: TGTGCCAGCAGCCGGAGGGGGGGTACCGCCGGGTCACCC.

This clone was counted at least ten times. The CDR3 end is not reached by the read, which stops 3 residues before it; the germline J gene fills it in. This chain uses TRBV10-2 with TRBJ2-5, with 9 bases matching TRBD1. J lost 4 bases, V lost 3 bases, and 6 bases had no gene match. Germline loops: CDR1 WSHSY, CDR2 SAAADI. The CDR3 loop spans 15 amino acids. CDR3 residues: CASSDSRTGVETQYF. CDR3 bases read: TGCGCCAGCAGTGACTCAAGGACAGGGGTAGAGACC.